This TCR beta chain derives from a study of Graves' ophthalmopathy and Graves' hyperthyroidism. The V segment lost 7 bases and the J segment 6 bases; nucleotides outside the gene matches: 12. The CDR3 consists of 16 residues. In germline, CDR1 is SGDLS, CDR2 YYNGEE. Transcripts of RNA were the source for amplifying TCR beta CDR3 regions. HTBI-primed RT-PCR formed the first round, and a multiplex PCR formed the second. TCRdb passed the multiplex PCR reads through MiXCR, listing each CDR3 protein once. The repertoire holds approximately 640,000 distinct CDR3 sequences, about two fifths seen once, with 3% to 3.5% in the top ten.

This clonotype was sampled from an adult man with Graves' ophthalmopathy. Sequencing was performed on peripheral blood. This sequence joins TRBV9 and TRBJ1-6; 8 bases map to TRBD1. The CDR3 region has the DNA TGTGCCAGCTCACCGACAGGGGCTTCATCTAATTCACCCCTCCACTTT. It codes for CASSPTGASSNSPLHF.